The 27 T cell receptor beta chains reported below all come from one sample, sequenced in a study of identical twins. In TCRdb, the 5' RACE reads were re-called with MiXCR into one record per CDR3 protein. The repertoire holds about 900,000 distinct CDR3 sequences, with roughly an eighth as singletons. This same sample was also taken into another study, of yellow fever vaccine responses in identical twins.

Sequences were obtained from PBMCs. Receptor source: a woman aged 18-35 years in good health.

This rearrangement joins TRBV27 to TRBJ2-2; 7 positions agree with TRBD1. This CDR3 comprises 16 residues. Germline values: CDR1 MNHEY, CDR2 SMNVEV (reference sequence). V shed 5 bases, J shed 1 base, and the junction held 7 bases outside the gene matches. The CDR3 loop reads CASSLYRTGNTGELFF. For the CDR3, the DNA is TGTGCCAGCAGTCTTTACCGGACAGGGAACACCGGGGAGCTGTTTTTT.

The chain carries TRBV29-1 and TRBJ2-1; 16 nucleotides align to TRBD2. The CDR3 is 16 amino acids. Trimming at V came to 5 bases and at J to 7 bases, leaving 8 bases not matched to a gene. Germline-derived CDR1 and CDR2 are SQVTM and ANQGSEA. In DNA form, the CDR3 reads TGCAGCGTTAAGGGACTAGCGGGGGGGAGAGGGAATGAGCAGTTCTTC. This sequence encodes CSVKGLAGGRGNEQFF.

V is TRBV7-9 and J is TRBJ2-1, with D possibly matching TRBD2 (5 bases). This CDR3 contains 16 residues. Trimming took off 5 bases at V and 3 bases at J, with 17 bases between the two ends. Germline values: CDR1 SEHNR, CDR2 FQNEAQ (reference sequence). CDR3 amino acids: CASSPRNTGIYNEQFF. The CDR3 bases are TGTGCCAGCAGCCCAAGAAATACCGGGATCTACAATGAGCAGTTCTTC.

This clonotype was found a few times. The genes are TRBV28 and TRBJ2-2, with a weak D call TRBD2 (6 bases). The CDR3 is 17 amino acids. Trimming left V 4 bases short and J 0 bases short, with 15 bases between. Germline CDR1 is MDHEN and CDR2 is SYDVKM. In DNA form, the CDR3 reads TGTGCCAGCAGTTGGTTCCGCGGGACGGCGAACACCGGGGAGCTGTTTTTT. Its protein is CASSWFRGTANTGELFF.

The chain couples TRBV11-1 to TRBJ2-1; D remains unclear. The V and J ends lost 5 bases and 5 bases respectively, with 13 bases between them. The germline CDR1 and CDR2 sequences are SGHAT and FQDESV (reference sequence). The CDR3 consists of 14 residues. CDR3 DNA: TGTGCCAGCAGCATCTTAACAGCTAACAATGAGCAGTTCTTC. Its protein is CASSILTANNEQFF.

This clonotype was counted between two and nine times. V is TRBV5-1 and J is TRBJ2-7; tentatively, D is TRBD1 (6 bases). The CDR3 totals 14 residues. CDR1 and CDR2 (germline): SGHRS, YFSETQ. The V end lost 4 bases, the J end lost 0 bases, and 11 bases lay between the germline ends. CDR3 residues: CASSPTGFSYEQYV. The CDR3 coding sequence is TGCGCCAGCAGCCCTACAGGGTTCTCCTACGAGCAGTACGTC.

There are a few counts of this clonotype. CDR3 bases: TGCGCCAGCAGTGGGGCTAGCGGTTACCAAGAGACCCAGTACTTC. Translation gives CASSGASGYQETQYF. The V gene is TRBV10-2, the J gene TRBJ2-5; 7 bases match TRBD2. Germline-derived CDR1 and CDR2 are WSHSY and SAAADI. With V trimmed by 4 bases and J by 0 bases, 5 bases remained unmatched. This CDR3 region has 15 residues.

With respect to this clonotype: A junction boundary mismatches the germline segment, possibly from a read error. The genes are TRBV3-1 and TRBJ2-1; 8 nucleotides match TRBD2. CDR3 length: 18 amino acids. Per germline, CDR1 LGHDT and CDR2 YNNKEL (reference sequence). The CDR3 DNA sequence: TGTGCCTGCAGCAAAGACGGTTATAGCGGGAAAAGGTACAATGAGCAGTTCTTC. It codes for CACSKDGYSGKRYNEQFF.

V is TRBV4-1 and J is TRBJ2-1, with 13 bases identical to TRBD2. V shed 1 base and J 4 bases; nucleotides not matched to a gene: 10. Germline assignment: CDR1 MGHRA and CDR2 YSYEKL. The CDR3 is made up of 19 amino acids. CDR3 coding DNA: TGCGCCAGCAGCCAAGCGGGACTAGCGGGGATTGAGGGGTACAATGAGCAGTTCTTC. Translating gives CASSQAGLAGIEGYNEQFF.

The rearrangement joins TRBV6-1 to TRBJ2-7, with D uncertain. The CDR3 is made up of 15 amino acids. Germline assignment: CDR1 MNHNS and CDR2 SASEGT. The ends were cut back, 6 bases at V and 2 bases at J, with 17 bases in the middle. CDR3 sequence reads: CASSRTPDGPYEQYV. The CDR3, as DNA: TGTGCCAGCAGCCGAACCCCGGACGGACCCTACGAGCAGTACGTC.

The chain carries TRBV10-3 and TRBJ1-1; D remains ambiguous. The V end was cut by 9 bases, the J end by 5 bases, with 16 bases between. The V gene's germline CDR1 is ENHRY and CDR2 SYGVKD. CDR3 length: 13 residues. The CDR3 here is CAIRWGLGTEAFF. The CDR3 DNA sequence: TGTGCCATAAGATGGGGTCTGGGGACTGAAGCTTTCTTT.

The chain combines TRBV28 with TRBJ2-2; D is possibly TRBD2 (5 bases). The CDR3 runs to 16 residues. Germline V gene lookup returns CDR1 MDHEN and CDR2 SYDVKM. Trimming shortened V by 5 bases and J by 3 bases, and 16 bases separated the two germline ends. Written as DNA, the CDR3 is TGTGCCAGCAGTCTAGCCACACAGTTGCACACCGGGGAGCTGTTTTTT. This sequence encodes CASSLATQLHTGELFF.

This clonotype appeared a few times. The chain carries TRBV12-3 or TRBV12-4 and TRBJ2-5; 7 bases align to TRBD1. V lost 4 bases, J lost 5 bases, and 10 bases stayed unmatched. The CDR3 has 15 amino acids. CDR3 loop: CASSSATGAVETQYF. CDR3 DNA sequence: TGTGCCAGCAGTTCAGCCACAGGGGCGGTGGAGACCCAGTACTTC.

This clonotype was seen more than once but under ten times. The genes are TRBV20-1 and TRBJ2-2, with D unresolved. The germline gives CDR1 DFQATT, CDR2 SNEGSKA (reference sequence). This CDR3 contains 15 residues. Trimming took off 0 bases at V and 1 base at J, with 9 bases between the two ends. The CDR3 spells CSARDRAKNTGELFF. The CDR3 DNA reads as TGCAGTGCTAGAGATCGGGCGAAGAACACCGGGGAGCTGTTTTTT.

This clonotype showed up just a few times. V is TRBV18 and J is TRBJ1-2; perhaps TRBD1 as D (6 bases). Trimming took off 2 bases at V and 4 bases at J, with 14 bases between the two ends. The CDR3 has 15 residues. The germline V gene encodes CDR1 KGHSH and CDR2 LQKENI. CDR3: CASSPWPGDGYGYTF. The CDR3 coding sequence is TGTGCCAGCTCACCATGGCCAGGGGACGGCTATGGCTACACCTTC.

This clonotype occurred a few times. The V gene is TRBV7-6, the J gene TRBJ2-7; 15 positions agree with TRBD2. Germline V gene lookup returns CDR1 SGHVS and CDR2 FNYEAQ. This CDR3 has 17 amino acids. V was clipped by 3 bases and J by 3 bases; unmatched bases: 6. This CDR3 reads CASSFLGLAGGNYEQYF. In nucleotides, the CDR3 is TGTGCCAGCAGCTTCTTAGGACTAGCGGGAGGGAACTACGAGCAGTACTTC.

The V gene is TRBV28, the J gene TRBJ2-7, with TRBD1 matching over 8 bases. The trim removed 4 bases at V and 3 bases at J, leaving 8 bases unmatched. Germline V gene sequence: CDR1 MDHEN, CDR2 SYDVKM. The CDR3 consists of 15 residues. CDR3 loop: CASSSPPTGVYEQYF. The CDR3 DNA sequence: TGTGCCAGCAGTTCACCCCCGACAGGGGTCTACGAGCAGTACTTC.

CDR3 sequence reads: CASSRGPRDEQFF. The CDR3 DNA is TGTGCCAGCAGTCGGGGACCTAGGGATGAGCAGTTCTTC. The rearrangement uses TRBV12-3 or TRBV12-4 and TRBJ2-1; either TRBD1 or TRBD2 may fit D (5 bases each). V was pared by 5 bases and J by 8 bases, with 13 bases between. The CDR3 contains 13 residues.

The chain uses TRBV7-3 and TRBJ2-1, with D perhaps assigned TRBD1 or TRBD2 (5 bases each). The germline gives CDR1 SGHTA, CDR2 FQGTGA. The CDR3 covers 15 residues. With 4 bases removed from V and 4 bases from J, the gap between germline ends came to 14 bases. CDR3 loop: CASSSAGTIYNEQFF. As DNA, the CDR3 is TGTGCCAGCAGCTCCGCCGGGACCATTTACAATGAGCAGTTCTTC.

This clonotype has just a few counts. The chain couples TRBV14 to TRBJ2-1; 10 nucleotides line up with TRBD2. The CDR3 has 17 residues. The trim removed 8 bases at V and 1 base at J, leaving 11 bases unmatched. Germline-derived CDR1 and CDR2 are SGHDN and FVKESK. The CDR3 protein is CASRDESSGSSYNEQFF. CDR3 coding DNA: TGTGCCAGCCGAGATGAGTCTAGCGGGAGTTCCTACAATGAGCAGTTCTTC.

This clonotype was counted only a few times. This chain joins TRBV5-1 and TRBJ2-3; D is possibly TRBD2 (6 bases). Trimming cost V 4 bases and J 4 bases, with 19 bases left between them. CDR3 length: 16 residues. Germline V lookup: CDR1 SGHRS, CDR2 YFSETQ. The CDR3 nucleotides read TGCGCCAGCAGCCCGGGACTTTCAGGGAAGCCAGATACGCAGTATTTT. Translating gives CASSPGLSGKPDTQYF.

Many counts were recorded for this clonotype. The chain is built from TRBV12-3 or TRBV12-4 and TRBJ1-6; 8 bases line up with TRBD1. V gave up 6 bases and J gave up 0 bases; unmatched junction bases: 7. The CDR3 is 17 amino acids. CDR3 in DNA: TGTGCCAGCAGCGTCGGACAGGGCAGCTCCTATAATTCACCCCTCCACTTT. Residues: CASSVGQGSSYNSPLHF.

This clonotype was seen a handful of times. This chain's CDR3 is CASSFRSGGFKFF. CDR3 DNA sequence: TGTGCCAGCAGCTTTCGTAGCGGGGGGTTTAAGTTCTTC. The chain is built from TRBV3-1 and TRBJ2-1; 10 positions agree with TRBD2. Germline-derived CDR1 and CDR2 are LGHDT and YNNKEL (reference sequence). The CDR3 loop spans 13 amino acids. The V gene end was trimmed by 5 bases and the J gene end by 14 bases; junction bases not matched to a gene: 9.

The J gene is TRBJ1-2, the V gene TRBV27; TRBD1 is a possible D gene (5 bases). The ends were cut back, 6 bases at V and 7 bases at J, with 24 bases in the middle. Per germline, CDR1 MNHEY and CDR2 SMNVEV (reference sequence). CDR3 length: 16 residues. The CDR3 loop reads CASSPRGGANTGGYTF. The CDR3 nucleotides are TGTGCCAGCAGCCCCCGGGGAGGGGCGAATACGGGTGGCTACACCTTC.

The chain combines TRBV27 with TRBJ2-5; 9 nucleotides line up with TRBD1. Germline V CDR1 and CDR2: MNHEY, SMNVEV (reference sequence). CDR3 length: 15 amino acids. Losses at the gene ends were 5 bases for V and 5 bases for J; bases not matched to a gene: 9. This chain's CDR3 is CASSPPPDRGETQYF. CDR3 nucleotide sequence: TGTGCCAGCAGTCCACCCCCGGACAGGGGTGAGACCCAGTACTTC.

This clonotype was seen ten or more times. The V call is TRBV12-3 or TRBV12-4, the J call TRBJ1-5, with 7 nucleotides matching TRBD1. With 6 bases clipped from V and 2 bases from J, the junction kept 7 bases outside the gene matches. The CDR3 extends over 15 amino acids. The CDR3 nucleotides are TGTGCCAGCAGCCAAGGACAGGACCGCAATCAGCCCCAGCATTTT. It codes for CASSQGQDRNQPQHF.

This clonotype was seen a few times. V and J are TRBV4-2 and TRBJ1-2; D unclear. Trimming left V 0 bases short and J 8 bases short, with 13 bases between. CDR1 LGHNA and CDR2 YNFKEQ come from the germline V gene. The CDR3 extends over 14 amino acids. CDR3 nucleotide sequence: TGTGCCAGCAGCCAAGACTTTTCGGGGAACGGCTACACCTTC. This sequence encodes CASSQDFSGNGYTF.